This T cell receptor (beta chain) was sequenced during a study of blood T cell repertoires in COVID-19. The overall study: T cells, B-cell-depleted T cells, or PBMCs provided the cDNA or gDNA that served as material.

Sequencing was performed with immunoSEQ multiplex PCR; in TCRdb, only in-frame clones are kept and a portion is missing. The repertoire holds 150,000 to 200,000 clones, with around 83% as singletons. CDR3 size: 17 residues. The J segment lost 2 bases and the V segment lost 4 bases, leaving 8 bases of the junction unmatched. Germline CDR1 MNHEY, CDR2 SMNVEV (reference sequence). The sample was peripheral blood. This clonotype was obtained from a man aged 18 to 29 with acute or convalescent COVID-19. This chain joins TRBV27 and TRBJ2-5; 12 nucleotides agree with TRBD2. As DNA, the CDR3 is TGTGCCAGCAGTTCAGGACTAGCGGGACAAAGACAAGAGACCCAGTACTTC. The encoded protein is CASSSGLAGQRQETQYF.